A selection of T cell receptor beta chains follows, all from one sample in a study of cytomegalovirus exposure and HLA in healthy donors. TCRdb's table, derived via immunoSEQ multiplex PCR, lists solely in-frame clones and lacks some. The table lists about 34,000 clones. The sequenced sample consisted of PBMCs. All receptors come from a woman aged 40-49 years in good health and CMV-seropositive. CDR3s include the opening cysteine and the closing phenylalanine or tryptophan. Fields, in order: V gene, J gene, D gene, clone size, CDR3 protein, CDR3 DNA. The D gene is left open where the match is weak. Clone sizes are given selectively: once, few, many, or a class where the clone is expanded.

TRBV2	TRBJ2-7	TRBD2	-	CASTLEAGDFYEQYF	TGTGCCAGCACCCTCGAAGCGGGGGACTTCTACGAGCAGTACTTC
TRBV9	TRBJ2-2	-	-	CASSVASTTGELFF	TGTGCCAGCAGCGTGGCCTCAACCACCGGGGAGCTGTTTTTT
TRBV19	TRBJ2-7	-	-	CASSTLTEAPEQYF	TGTGCCAGTAGTACACTGACAGAGGCCCCGGAGCAGTACTTC
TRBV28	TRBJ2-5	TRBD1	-	CASTGGRETQYF	TGTGCCAGCACAGGGGGCCGGGAGACCCAGTACTTC
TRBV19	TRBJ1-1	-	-	CASRVWGGPNTEAFF	TGTGCCAGTAGGGTATGGGGGGGACCGAACACTGAAGCTTTCTTT
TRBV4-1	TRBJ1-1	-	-	CASSQVRAGGSMNTEAFF	TGCGCCAGCAGCCAAGTTAGGGCGGGTGGCTCCATGAACACTGAAGCTTTCTTT
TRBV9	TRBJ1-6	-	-	CASSVASIAGSPLHF	TGTGCCAGCAGCGTAGCTTCCATAGCCGGGTCACCCCTCCACTTT
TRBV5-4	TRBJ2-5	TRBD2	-	CASSLQGGQETQYF	TGTGCCAGCAGCTTGCAGGGAGGGCAAGAGACCCAGTACTTC
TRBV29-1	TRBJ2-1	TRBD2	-	CSVIGGGSGSYNEQFF	TGCAGCGTTATCGGGGGGGGCTCTGGCTCCTACAATGAGCAGTTCTTC
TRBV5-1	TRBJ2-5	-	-	CASSTGVYQETQYF	TGCGCCAGCAGCACGGGAGTTTATCAGGAGACCCAGTACTTC
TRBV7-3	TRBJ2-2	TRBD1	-	CASSLQGQHTGELFF	TGTGCCAGCAGCTTACAGGGACAGCACACCGGGGAGCTGTTTTTT
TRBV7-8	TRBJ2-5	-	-	CASSLSQGGETQYF	TGTGCCAGCAGCTTATCCCAGGGGGGAGAGACCCAGTACTTC
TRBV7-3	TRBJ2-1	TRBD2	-	CASSLDHGRGGYNEQFF	TGTGCCAGCAGCTTAGATCATGGGCGGGGGGGATACAATGAGCAGTTCTTC
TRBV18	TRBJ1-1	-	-	CASSPQGSAEAFF	TGTGCCAGCTCTCCTCAGGGGAGCGCTGAAGCTTTCTTT
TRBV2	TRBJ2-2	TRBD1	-	CASSEAGQGYTAGELFF	TGTGCCAGCAGTGAAGCGGGACAGGGGTATACCGCCGGGGAGCTGTTTTTT
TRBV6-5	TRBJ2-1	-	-	CASSYSGHNNEQFF	TGTGCCAGCAGTTACTCGGGACATAACAATGAGCAGTTCTTC
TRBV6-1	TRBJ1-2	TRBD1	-	CASSATQGARGYTF	TGTGCCAGCAGTGCAACCCAGGGGGCGAGGGGCTACACCTTC
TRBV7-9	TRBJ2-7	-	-	CASSLGPGETYEQYF	TGTGCCAGCAGCTTAGGGCCGGGGGAGACCTACGAGCAGTACTTC
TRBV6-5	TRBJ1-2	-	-	CASSPGSYGYTF	TGTGCCAGCAGTCCCGGGTCCTATGGCTACACCTTC
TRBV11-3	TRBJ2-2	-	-	CASSVRGTTGELFF	TGTGCCAGCAGCGTGCGGGGTACCACCGGGGAGCTGTTTTTT
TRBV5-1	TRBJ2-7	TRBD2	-	CASSYGLAGGALSYEQYF	TGCGCCAGCTCGTACGGACTAGCGGGAGGCGCCCTCTCCTACGAGCAGTACTTC
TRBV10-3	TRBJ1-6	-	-	CAISRGQGRESPLHF	TGTGCCATCAGCCGAGGTCAGGGGAGAGAATCACCCCTCCACTTT
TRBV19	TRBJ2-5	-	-	CASSSRLVMEQYF	TGTGCCAGTAGTAGCCGGCTGGTTATGGAGCAGTACTTC
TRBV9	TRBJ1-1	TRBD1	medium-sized	CASSVAYRGTEAFF	TGTGCCAGCAGCGTAGCTTACAGGGGCACTGAAGCTTTCTTT
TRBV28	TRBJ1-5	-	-	CASRWLNQPQHF	TGTGCCAGCAGGTGGCTCAATCAGCCCCAGCATTTT
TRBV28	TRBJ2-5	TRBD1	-	CASSLEQGAWETQYF	TGTGCCAGCAGTTTGGAGCAGGGGGCGTGGGAGACCCAGTACTTC
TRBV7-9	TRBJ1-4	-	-	CASSLRTANEKLFF	TGTGCCAGCAGCTTACGGACAGCTAATGAAAAACTGTTTTTT
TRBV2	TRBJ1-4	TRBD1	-	CATIRDRMNEKLFF	TGTGCCACTATAAGGGACAGGATGAATGAAAAACTGTTTTTT
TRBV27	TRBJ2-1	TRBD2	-	CASSPGLATYNEQFF	TGTGCCAGCAGTCCGGGACTAGCGACCTACAATGAGCAGTTCTTC
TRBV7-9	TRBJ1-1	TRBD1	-	CASSFSQGSGNTEAFF	TGTGCCAGCAGCTTCTCACAGGGGTCCGGGAACACTGAAGCTTTCTTT
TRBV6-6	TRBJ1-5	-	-	CASSARGNSNQPQHF	TGTGCCAGCAGTGCAAGGGGTAATAGCAATCAGCCCCAGCATTTT
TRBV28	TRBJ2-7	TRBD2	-	CASSFPGLAGGAYEQYF	TGTGCCAGCAGTTTTCCGGGACTAGCGGGAGGAGCCTACGAGCAGTACTTC
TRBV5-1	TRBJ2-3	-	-	CASSPIGVGASTDTQYF	TGCGCCAGCAGCCCCATCGGCGTGGGGGCGAGCACAGATACGCAGTATTTT
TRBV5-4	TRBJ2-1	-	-	CASSKAPAVNEQFF	TGTGCCAGCAGTAAGGCCCCAGCGGTGAATGAGCAGTTCTTC
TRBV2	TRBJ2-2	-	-	CASSEVGPGTGELFF	TGTGCCAGCAGTGAAGTGGGCCCGGGGACCGGGGAGCTGTTTTTT
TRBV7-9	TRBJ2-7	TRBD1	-	CASSSRTGGVSGEQYF	TGTGCCAGCAGCTCCCGGACAGGGGGAGTCAGTGGCGAGCAGTACTTC
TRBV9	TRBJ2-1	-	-	CASSARDRFNEQFF	TGTGCCAGCAGCGCGAGAGACAGGTTTAATGAGCAGTTCTTC
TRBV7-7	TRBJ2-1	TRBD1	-	CASSAHPGQQYNEQFF	TGTGCTAGCAGCGCCCATCCGGGACAGCAGTACAATGAGCAGTTCTTC
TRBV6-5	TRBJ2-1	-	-	CASSSRGRGNEQFF	TGTGCCAGCAGTTCAAGGGGCCGCGGAAATGAGCAGTTCTTC
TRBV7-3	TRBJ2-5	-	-	CASSRSGPQETQYF	TGTGCCAGCAGCCGTAGCGGTCCTCAAGAGACCCAGTACTTC
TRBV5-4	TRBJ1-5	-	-	CASSLDRYQPQHF	TGTGCCAGCAGCTTGGATAGATATCAGCCCCAGCATTTT
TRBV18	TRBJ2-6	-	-	CASSPQWTSGANVLTF	TGTGCCAGCTCACCACAATGGACTTCTGGGGCCAACGTCCTGACTTTC
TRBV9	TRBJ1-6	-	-	CASSVEENSPLHF	TGTGCCAGCAGCGTAGAGGAGAATTCACCCCTCCACTTT
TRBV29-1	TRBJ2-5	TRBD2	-	CSGEVLAGVGETQYF	TGCAGCGGGGAGGTACTAGCGGGAGTAGGAGAGACCCAGTACTTC
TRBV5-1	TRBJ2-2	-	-	CASSLEGAGELFF	TGCGCCAGCAGCTTGGAAGGGGCCGGGGAGCTGTTTTTT
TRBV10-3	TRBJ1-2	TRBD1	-	CAISLLTGLGGYTF	TGTGCCATCAGTCTATTGACAGGGTTGGGGGGCTACACCTTC
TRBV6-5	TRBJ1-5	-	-	CASSKTVNQPQHF	TGTGCCAGCAGTAAGACAGTGAATCAGCCCCAGCATTTT
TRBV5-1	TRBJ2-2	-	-	CASSLYRGGTGELFF	TGCGCCAGCAGCTTGTACAGGGGAGGCACCGGGGAGCTGTTTTTT
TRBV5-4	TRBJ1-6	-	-	CASSLEQGVDSPLHF	TGTGCCAGCAGCTTGGAACAGGGAGTCGATTCACCCCTCCACTTT
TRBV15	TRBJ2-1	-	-	CATSRDNSGYNEQFF	TGTGCCACCAGCAGAGATAACAGCGGATACAATGAGCAGTTCTTC
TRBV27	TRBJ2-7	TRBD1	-	CASSLSGQGAYEQYF	TGTGCCAGCAGTTTATCTGGACAGGGGGCGTACGAGCAGTACTTC